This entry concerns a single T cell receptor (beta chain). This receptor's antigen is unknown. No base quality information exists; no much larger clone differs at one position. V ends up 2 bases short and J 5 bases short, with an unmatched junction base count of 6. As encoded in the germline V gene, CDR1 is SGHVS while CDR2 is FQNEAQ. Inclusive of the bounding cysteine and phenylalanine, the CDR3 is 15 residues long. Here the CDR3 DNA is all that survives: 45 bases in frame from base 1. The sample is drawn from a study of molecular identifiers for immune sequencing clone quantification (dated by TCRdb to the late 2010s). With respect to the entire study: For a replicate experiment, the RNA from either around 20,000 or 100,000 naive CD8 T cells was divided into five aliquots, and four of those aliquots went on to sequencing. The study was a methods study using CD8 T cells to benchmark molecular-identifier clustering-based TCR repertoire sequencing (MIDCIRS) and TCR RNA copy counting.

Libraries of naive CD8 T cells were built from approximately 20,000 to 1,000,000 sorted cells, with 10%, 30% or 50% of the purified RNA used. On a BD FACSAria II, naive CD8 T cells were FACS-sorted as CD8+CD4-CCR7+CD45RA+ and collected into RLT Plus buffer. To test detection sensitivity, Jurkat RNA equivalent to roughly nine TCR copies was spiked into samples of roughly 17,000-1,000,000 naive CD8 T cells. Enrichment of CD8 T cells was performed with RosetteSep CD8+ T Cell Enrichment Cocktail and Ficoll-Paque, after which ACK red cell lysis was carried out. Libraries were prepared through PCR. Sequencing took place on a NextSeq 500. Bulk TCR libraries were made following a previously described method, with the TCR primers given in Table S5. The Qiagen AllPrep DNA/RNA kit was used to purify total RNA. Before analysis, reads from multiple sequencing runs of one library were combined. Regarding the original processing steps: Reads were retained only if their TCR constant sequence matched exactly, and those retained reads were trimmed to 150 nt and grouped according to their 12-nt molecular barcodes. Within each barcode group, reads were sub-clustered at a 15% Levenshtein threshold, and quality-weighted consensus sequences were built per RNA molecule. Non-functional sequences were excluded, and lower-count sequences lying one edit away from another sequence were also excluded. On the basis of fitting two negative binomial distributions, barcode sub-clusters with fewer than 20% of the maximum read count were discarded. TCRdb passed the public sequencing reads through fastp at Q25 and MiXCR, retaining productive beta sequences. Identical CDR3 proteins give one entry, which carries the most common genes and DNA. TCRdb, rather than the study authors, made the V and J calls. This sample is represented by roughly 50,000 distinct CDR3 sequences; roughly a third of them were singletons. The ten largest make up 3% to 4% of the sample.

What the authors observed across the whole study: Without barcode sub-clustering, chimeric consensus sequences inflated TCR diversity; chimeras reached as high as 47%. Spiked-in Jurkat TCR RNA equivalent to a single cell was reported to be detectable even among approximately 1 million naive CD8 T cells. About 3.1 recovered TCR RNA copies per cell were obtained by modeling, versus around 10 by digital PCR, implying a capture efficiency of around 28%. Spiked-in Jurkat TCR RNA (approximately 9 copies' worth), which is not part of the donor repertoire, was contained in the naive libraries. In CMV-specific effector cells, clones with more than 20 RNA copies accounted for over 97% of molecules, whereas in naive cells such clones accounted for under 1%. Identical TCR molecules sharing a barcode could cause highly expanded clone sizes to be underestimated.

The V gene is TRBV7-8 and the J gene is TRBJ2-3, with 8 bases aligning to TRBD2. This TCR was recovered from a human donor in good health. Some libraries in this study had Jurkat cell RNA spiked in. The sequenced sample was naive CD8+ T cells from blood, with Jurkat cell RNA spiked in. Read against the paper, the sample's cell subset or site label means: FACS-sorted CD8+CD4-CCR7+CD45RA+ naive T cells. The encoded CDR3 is CASSLWAGGVDTQYF. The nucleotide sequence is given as TGTGCCAGCAGCTTATGGGCGGGGGGCGTAGATACGCAGTATTTT.